The 17 T cell receptor beta chains given below trace back to one sample, sequenced in a study of T cells in Graves' hyperthyroidism and ophthalmopathy. It was RNA transcripts that yielded the amplified TCR beta CDR3 regions. Researchers ran a first-round RT-PCR on the TCR CDR3 using the HTBI primer set. TCRdb re-called the multiplex PCR reads through MiXCR, storing one row per CDR3 protein. Of about 510,000 distinct CDR3 sequences listed, around 13% are singletons. The sample taken for sequencing was blood. All receptors come from a middle-aged woman with Graves' hyperthyroidism.

The chain couples TRBV6-1 to TRBJ1-4; no clear D gene. V was cut by 11 bases and J by 3 bases, with 10 bases left in between. Germline CDR1 reads MNHNS; CDR2 reads SASEGT. The CDR3 runs to 12 residues. CDR3 bases: TGTGCCGGGCGGGTCGCTAATGAAAAACTGTTTTTT. The encoded protein is CAGRVANEKLFF.

This clonotype was counted at least ten times. The gene calls are TRBV28 and TRBJ1-1; possibly TRBD1 for D (5 bases). The CDR3 spans 15 residues. V was trimmed by 6 bases and J by 3 bases, leaving 17 bases between them. Germline V gives CDR1 MDHEN, CDR2 SYDVKM. The CDR3 sequence is CASSSHGGTDTEAFF. In nucleotides, the CDR3 is TGTGCCAGCAGCTCTCATGGGGGGACGGACACTGAAGCTTTCTTT. The complete variable domain, with remaining parts taken from reference TRBV28 and TRBJ1-1, reads DVKVTQSSRYLVKRTGEKVFLECVQDMDHENMFWYRQDPGLGLRLIYFSYDVKMKEKGDIPEGYSVSREKKERFSLILESASTNQTSMYLCASSSHGGTDTEAFFGQGTRLTVV.

V usage is TRBV5-1 and J usage is TRBJ2-5; TRBD2 matches at 15 bases. The CDR3 covers 17 residues. With 4 bases clipped from V and 5 bases from J, the junction kept 9 bases outside the gene matches. CDR1 and CDR2 from the germline V gene are SGHRS and YFSETQ. CDR3 nucleotide sequence: TGCGCCAGCAGCCCAGGACTAGCGGGAGGGCCGGTGGAGACCCAGTACTTC. Protein: CASSPGLAGGPVETQYF.

This clonotype was detected ten times or more. J is TRBJ1-1 and V is TRBV6-5; TRBD1 aligns across 9 bases. CDR1 and CDR2 from the germline V gene are MNHEY and SVGAGI. V trimming: 2 bases; J trimming: 1 base; junction bases outside the gene matches: 2. The CDR3 covers 15 residues. CDR3 sequence (DNA): TGTGCCAGCAGTTACGTGACAGGGGGGAACACTGAAGCTTTCTTT. It translates to CASSYVTGGNTEAFF.

This clonotype was counted ten times or more. The chain links TRBV28 to TRBJ2-2; D gene ambiguous. Germline assignment: CDR1 MDHEN and CDR2 SYDVKM. This CDR3 contains 15 residues. V was pared by 3 bases and J by 5 bases, with 13 bases between. This CDR3 is CASSFDTARTGELFF. The CDR3 DNA reads as TGTGCCAGCAGTTTTGACACCGCCCGGACCGGGGAGCTGTTTTTT. The variable domain in full, with the rest retrieved from reference TRBV28 and TRBJ2-2, is DVKVTQSSRYLVKRTGEKVFLECVQDMDHENMFWYRQDPGLGLRLIYFSYDVKMKEKGDIPEGYSVSREKKERFSLILESASTNQTSMYLCASSFDTARTGELFFGEGSRLTVL.

This clonotype was picked up many times. The rearrangement joins TRBV7-9 to TRBJ2-2; D remains unclear. Trimming pared 1 base from V and 8 bases from J, leaving 8 bases between. CDR3 length equals 13 residues. Germline V lookup: CDR1 SEHNR, CDR2 FQNEAQ (reference sequence). The CDR3 sequence: CASSLGLRGELFF. As DNA, the CDR3 is TGTGCCAGCAGCTTAGGACTGCGTGGGGAGCTGTTTTTT.

This clonotype was observed many times. The CDR3 reads CASSQDLGTRYEQYF. CDR3 DNA sequence: TGTGCCAGCAGCCAAGATCTTGGGACTAGATACGAGCAGTACTTC. J is TRBJ2-7 and V is TRBV4-2; 8 nucleotides agree with TRBD2. V shed 0 bases and J 4 bases; nucleotides not matched to a gene: 5. The CDR3 consists of 15 residues. Germline CDR1 is LGHNA and CDR2 is YNFKEQ.

Many counts were recorded for this clonotype. The rearrangement joins TRBV28 to TRBJ2-2, with 8 bases identical to TRBD1. The CDR3 is 16 amino acids. CDR1 is MDHEN and CDR2 is SYDVKM in the germline V gene. J gave up 0 bases and V 5 bases, and 5 bases lay outside the gene matches. In nucleotides, the CDR3 is TGTGCCAGCAGTCCCAGACAGGGGACGAACACCGGGGAGCTGTTTTTT. Translating gives CASSPRQGTNTGELFF. Supplemented by reference TRBV28 and TRBJ2-2, the full variable domain reads DVKVTQSSRYLVKRTGEKVFLECVQDMDHENMFWYRQDPGLGLRLIYFSYDVKMKEKGDIPEGYSVSREKKERFSLILESASTNQTSMYLCASSPRQGTNTGELFFGEGSRLTVL.

This clonotype was counted ten times or more. This chain joins TRBV28 and TRBJ2-2; TRBD1 or TRBD2 may be the D gene (6 bases each). The germline V and J ends were trimmed by 6 bases and 1 base, with 18 bases remaining between them. This CDR3 has 17 residues. Germline CDR1 MDHEN, CDR2 SYDVKM. The CDR3 region has the DNA TGTGCCAGCAGCTTAAGGGTAGGGGGGCAGAACACCGGGGAGCTGTTTTTT. Translating it yields CASSLRVGGQNTGELFF.

This clonotype has ten or more counts. This chain links TRBV7-9 with TRBJ2-5, with TRBD1 identical over 8 bases. The V gene's germline CDR1 is SEHNR and CDR2 FQNEAQ (reference sequence). J gave up 1 base and V 8 bases, and 6 bases lay outside the gene matches. The CDR3 has 14 amino acids. DNA for the CDR3: TGTGCCAGCGGATGGACAGGGTCCCAAGAGACCCAGTACTTC. Translation gives CASGWTGSQETQYF.

At least ten counts were recorded for this clonotype. The rearrangement joins TRBV15 to TRBJ2-2, with 10 bases fitting TRBD2. This CDR3 is 16 amino acids long. Per germline, CDR1 LNHNV and CDR2 YYDKDF (reference sequence). With 7 bases clipped from V and 4 bases from J, the junction kept 9 bases outside the gene matches. In DNA form, the CDR3 reads TGTGCCACCAACAGCGGGAGGGCCGTAGGCACCGGGGAGCTGTTTTTT. Amino acids: CATNSGRAVGTGELFF.

The chain carries TRBV16 and TRBJ2-1; D is perhaps TRBD2 (6 bases). The CDR3 has 14 amino acids. CDR1 is KGHSY, CDR2 FQNENV, per germline. V lost 0 bases and J lost 9, with 12 bases in between. The CDR3 here is CASSQSSGVGEQFF. The CDR3 DNA reads as TGTGCCAGCAGCCAATCTTCGGGGGTGGGTGAGCAGTTCTTC.

This clonotype was seen repeatedly, ten times or more. This chain uses TRBV6-1 with TRBJ1-5, with D unresolved. The germline CDR1 and CDR2 sequences are MNHNS and SASEGT. The CDR3 totals 13 residues. Trimming pared 3 bases from V and 4 bases from J, leaving 7 bases between. CDR3 DNA: TGTGCCAGCAGTGACAAACTTAATCAGCCCCAGCATTTT. It yields the protein CASSDKLNQPQHF.

The J gene is TRBJ2-3, the V gene TRBV10-1, with D uncertain. The CDR3 is made up of 14 amino acids. Germline V gene sequence: CDR1 WNHNN, CDR2 SYGVQD (reference sequence). V gave up 4 bases and J gave up 4 bases, with 12 bases separating them. CDR3: CASSVLGISDTQYF. Here the CDR3 DNA reads TGCGCCAGCAGTGTCTTGGGCATTTCAGATACGCAGTATTTT.

This sequence joins TRBV12-3 or TRBV12-4 and TRBJ2-3, with D hard to call. Trimming removed 4 bases from V and 2 bases from J, with 13 bases in between. The CDR3 has 15 residues. The CDR3 region has the DNA TGTGCCAGCAGTTGGACCGGTAGATACACAGATACGCAGTATTTT. Its translation is CASSWTGRYTDTQYF.

Many counts were recorded for this clonotype. This chain connects TRBV28 to TRBJ2-1; tentatively, D is TRBD1 (6 bases). CDR1 is MDHEN and CDR2 is SYDVKM in the germline V gene. The CDR3 length is 16 residues. V was trimmed by 3 bases and J by 2 bases, leaving 14 bases between them. Here the CDR3 reads CASSFISGQPYNEQFF. The CDR3 DNA follows: TGTGCCAGCAGTTTCATATCCGGACAGCCCTACAATGAGCAGTTCTTC.

This clonotype showed up many times. This chain links TRBV18 with TRBJ1-6; weak D call: TRBD1 (5 bases). Germline V gives CDR1 KGHSH, CDR2 LQKENI. The CDR3 sequence is 15 residues long. V gave up 3 bases and J gave up 4 bases, with 10 bases separating them. Here the CDR3 reads CASSPRDGYNSPLHF. In nucleotides, the CDR3 is TGTGCCAGCTCACCCCGGGACGGATATAATTCACCCCTCCACTTT.